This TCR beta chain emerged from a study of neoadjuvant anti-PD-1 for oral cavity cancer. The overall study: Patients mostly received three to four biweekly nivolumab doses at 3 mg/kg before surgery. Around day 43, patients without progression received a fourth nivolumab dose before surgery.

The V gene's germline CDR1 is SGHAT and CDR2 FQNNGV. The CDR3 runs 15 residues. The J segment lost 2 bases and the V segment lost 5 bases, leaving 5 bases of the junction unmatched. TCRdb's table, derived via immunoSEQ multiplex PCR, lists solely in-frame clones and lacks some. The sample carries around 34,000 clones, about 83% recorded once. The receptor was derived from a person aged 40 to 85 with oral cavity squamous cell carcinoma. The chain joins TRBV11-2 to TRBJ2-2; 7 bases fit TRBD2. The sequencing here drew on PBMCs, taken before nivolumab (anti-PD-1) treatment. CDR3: CASSPGLTNTGELFF. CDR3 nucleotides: TGTGCCAGCAGCCCGGGACTAACTAACACCGGGGAGCTGTTTTTT.